This T cell receptor (beta chain) originates from a study of blood T cell repertoires in COVID-19. This clone occurred once. This CDR3 has 14 amino acids. With 4 bases removed from V and 2 bases from J, the gap between germline ends came to 13 bases. Germline lookup yields CDR1 SGHNT and CDR2 YYREEE (reference sequence). In the study's own analysis: Nucleated cell counts were estimated from reference gene primer amplification. Here immunoSEQ multiplex PCR was the method, and the copy in TCRdb shows in-frame clones only, minus some. The V and J calls and clone size are taken from that table; D and trimming were inferred from the DNA. In the table there are just under 40,000 clones, 75% to 85% of which are singletons.

Material for sequencing was peripheral blood. The chain joins TRBV5-4 to TRBJ2-7, with D possibly TRBD1 on 6 matching bases. This receptor was taken from a man aged 70 or older with acute or convalescent COVID-19. The chain's CDR3 is CASSLGTFTYEQYF. Written as DNA, the CDR3 is TGTGCCAGCAGCCTAGGGACATTTACCTACGAGCAGTACTTC.